This T cell receptor (beta chain) stems from a study of T cell responses to AZD1222 COVID-19 vaccine (dated by TCRdb to the early 2020s). For the study in its entirety: A total of more than 230 trial participants underwent TCR sequencing, of whom 207 had received two doses of AZD1222 and 26 had received two doses of the MenACWY control vaccine. Trial participants were enrolled by age into 18-55, 56-69 and 70-plus year subgroups, with around 150, 28 and 57 TCR-sequenced participants respectively.

Reading the label with the study, this specimen's time point is: about 28 days (+/-7) after the second vaccine dose. AZD1222 recipients with second doses at about 4 weeks or about 12 weeks were pooled, because spike-specific TCR depth and breadth did not differ between schedules. The vaccinee samples were drawn from two UK trials, COV001 and COV002, one of which was a single-blind randomized controlled phase 2/3 trial testing AZD1222 (ChAdOx1 nCoV-19) in healthy adults. For TCRbeta chain sequencing, PBMC samples were collected from trial participants at day 0 and at day 28 after the second dose. The research as a whole found: Conclusions about previously exposed vaccinees were limited because only a handful of AZD1222 recipients were SARS-CoV-2 seropositive at baseline. No day 14 peak-response samples were available, so repertoires were characterized only after the peak T cell response. A significant rise in spike-specific TCR breadth and depth was observed after two AZD1222 doses relative to day 0 and relative to MenACWY recipients. Nearly half of unique spike-specific TCRs reportedly recognized epitopes outside regions mutated in the B.1.351 and B.1.1.7 variants. Participants were mostly white British and included more females than males, and it was suggested by the authors that clonal diversity may have been underestimated. The 56-69-year group was small, and its depth increase did not reach significance, likely because of low power. The whole spike protein was spanned by vaccine-associated CD4 TCRs, and dominant responses were seen in regions 160-218 and 743-854.

The CDR3 regions of human TCRbeta chains were subjected to immunosequencing. The study's processing was this. Repertoire TCRs were matched against a reference library of SARS-CoV-2-specific TCRs generated with the MIRA antigen-specificity platform. Breadth was defined as the fraction of unique TCRs that were SARS-CoV-2-associated, and depth was defined as the fraction of total T cells that were SARS-CoV-2-associated. Each spike-specific TCR was assigned to its reactive spike region and to a CD4 or CD8 class using the MIRA data. Log10-transformed breadth and depth values were compared by one-way ANOVA with Sidak's multiple comparisons tests. In its TCRdb copy, this immuneACCESS table keeps in-frame sequences only and misses some clones. Where compared with another copy, unresolved V genes explain less than half of these, and the others have no known cause. V, J and clone size derive from that table, while D and trimming were established from the DNA sequence. The sample table records 150,000 to 200,000 clones; roughly 91% of these occur just once. More than 1.5% of the sample comes from the top ten.

As concerns this clone: Its antigen is still unknown. Base qualities were left out, and no much larger clone turns up one base away.

The germline V gene gives CDR1 as SGHAT and CDR2 as FQNNGV. The cysteine opens and the phenylalanine closes a CDR3 of 12 amino acids. The only DNA kept is the CDR3, 36 bases in frame from the first base. Deletion took 3 bases off V and 4 bases off J, with a span of 7 bases between the germline ends. The sample was peripheral blood, taken 28 days after the second AZD1222 dose. This receptor chain uses TRBV11-2 and TRBJ2-7; the D gene identity is not certain. This clonotype was obtained from an adult who received the AZD1222 COVID-19 vaccine. The CDR3 corresponds to CASSFESYEQYF. Here is the DNA: TGTGCCAGCAGCTTCGAAAGTTACGAGCAGTACTTC.